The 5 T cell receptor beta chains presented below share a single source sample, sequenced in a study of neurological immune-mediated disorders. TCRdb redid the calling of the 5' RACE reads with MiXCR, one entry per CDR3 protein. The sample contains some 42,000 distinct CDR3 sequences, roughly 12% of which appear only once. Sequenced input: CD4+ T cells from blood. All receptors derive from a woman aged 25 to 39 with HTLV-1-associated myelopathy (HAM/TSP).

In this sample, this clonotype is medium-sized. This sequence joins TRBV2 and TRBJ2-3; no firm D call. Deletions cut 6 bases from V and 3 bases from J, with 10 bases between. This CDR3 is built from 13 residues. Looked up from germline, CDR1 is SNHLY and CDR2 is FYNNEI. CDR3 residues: CASSVLITDTQYF. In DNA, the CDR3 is TGTGCCAGCAGCGTTTTAATAACAGATACGCAGTATTTT.

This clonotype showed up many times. The CDR3 sequence is CASSLEGPGRGTEAFF. The CDR3 DNA reads TGCGCCAGCAGCTTGGAGGGGCCTGGGAGGGGCACTGAAGCTTTCTTT. The V and J genes are TRBV5-1 and TRBJ1-1; TRBD1 might be the D (5 bases). In germline, CDR1 is SGHRS, CDR2 YFSETQ. V lost 0 bases to trimming and J lost 4 bases, with 16 bases between them. The length of the CDR3 is 16 residues.

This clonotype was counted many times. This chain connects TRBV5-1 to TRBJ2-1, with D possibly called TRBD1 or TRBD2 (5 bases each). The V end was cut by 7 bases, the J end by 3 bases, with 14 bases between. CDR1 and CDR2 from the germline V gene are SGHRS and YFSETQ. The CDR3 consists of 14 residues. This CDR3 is CASGTGAFYNEQFF. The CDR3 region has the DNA TGCGCCAGCGGGACCGGCGCGTTCTACAATGAGCAGTTCTTC.

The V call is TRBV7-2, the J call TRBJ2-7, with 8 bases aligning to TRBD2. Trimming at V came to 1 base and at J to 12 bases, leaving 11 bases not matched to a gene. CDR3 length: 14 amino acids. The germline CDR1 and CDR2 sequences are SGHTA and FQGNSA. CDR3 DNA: TGTGCCAGCAGCTTAGATGGACTAGCCTACGAGAGGTACTTC. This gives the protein CASSLDGLAYERYF.

For the CDR3, the DNA is TGTGCCAGCAGCGTACGGGCGGGGTTTTATCACGAGCAGTACTTC. Residues: CASSVRAGFYHEQYF. The chain combines TRBV9 with TRBJ2-7, with TRBD2 as a possible D gene (6 bases). V was pared by 1 base and J by 5 bases, with 16 bases between. The CDR3 extends over 15 amino acids. The germline gives CDR1 SGDLS, CDR2 YYNGEE.